A selection of T cell receptor beta chains follows, all from one sample in a study of PD-1 blockade in classical Hodgkin lymphoma. TCRdb's table, derived via immunoSEQ multiplex PCR, lists solely in-frame clones and lacks some. The data contain tens of thousands of clones, over 60% of them seen just once; the ten biggest clones take up approximately 16%. Sequencing was performed on peripheral blood mononuclear cells (PBMCs), taken before the second cycle of nivolumab. These receptors were collected from a human donor with classical Hodgkin lymphoma. The CDR3 runs from the conserved cysteine through the conserved F or W. The D gene is left open where the match is weak. Rows may omit the clone size; those that give it use once, few, many or a size class.

>.|TRBJ2-7|TRBV27|.
TGTGCCAGCAGTCTGAGGGGAGGATTTGGGGACGAGCAGTACTTC
CASSLRGGFGDEQYF
>few|TRBJ2-2|TRBV5-1|TRBD1
TGCGCCAGCAGGGCCCCGGGACAGCTCGCCGGGGAGCTGTTTTTT
CASRAPGQLAGELFF
>.|TRBJ2-2|TRBV5-1|.
TGCGCCAGCAGCTTGGCGGCGGCGGTTACGAACACCGGGGAGCTGTTTTTT
CASSLAAAVTNTGELFF
>few|TRBJ1-2|TRBV19|.
TGTGCCAGTAGTATCATCCGAAGGGAAGACTATGGCTACACCTTC
CASSIIRREDYGYTF
>.|TRBJ2-3|TRBV30|TRBD2
TGTGCTGGGAGGGCCAACACAGATACGCAGTATTTT
CAGRANTDTQYF
>few|TRBJ2-5|TRBV27|.
TGTGCCAGCAGTCTCCGTGACAGGTTTGAGACCCAGTACTTC
CASSLRDRFETQYF
>.|TRBJ2-1|TRBV19|TRBD1
TGTGCCAGTAGTACGCTCCAGGGGGTAACCTACAATGAGCAGTTCTTC
CASSTLQGVTYNEQFF
>.|TRBJ1-2|TRBV6-5|TRBD1
TGTGCCAGCAGGCCAGGGGGCGACTATGGCTACACCTTC
CASRPGGDYGYTF
>.|TRBJ1-5|TRBV27|.
TGTGCCAGTAAGGGGAGTAACAATCAGCCCCAGCATTTT
CASKGSNNQPQHF
>.|TRBJ1-4|TRBV7-9|.
TGTGCCAGCAGCTCCGACTTCCAAGGGGGGCCAACTAATGAAAAACTGTTTTTT
CASSSDFQGGPTNEKLFF
>.|TRBJ1-2|TRBV6-5|.
TGTGCCAGCAGGCAGGGGAACTATGGCTACACCTTC
CASRQGNYGYTF
>.|TRBJ2-7|TRBV28|.
TGTGCCAGCAGTTTATCATCGACCTTCTCCTACGAGCAGTACTTC
CASSLSSTFSYEQYF
>.|TRBJ2-7|TRBV7-9|TRBD2
TGTGCCAGCAGACCTCCCACTAGCGGATTATCCTACGAGCAGTACTTC
CASRPPTSGLSYEQYF
>.|TRBJ2-7|TRBV5-8|.
TGTGCCAGCAGCTTGGGGTTTTCACCCTACGAGCAGTACTTC
CASSLGFSPYEQYF
>.|TRBJ1-4|TRBV9|.
TGTGCCAGCAGCCCCCGTGGGGTTTCTAATGAAAAACTGTTTTTT
CASSPRGVSNEKLFF
>.|TRBJ2-3|TRBV7-3|.
TGTGCCAGCAGCTTAAGGGGGCCCACAGATACGCAGTATTTT
CASSLRGPTDTQYF
>.|TRBJ1-1|TRBV10-1|.
TGCGCCAGCAGTCCGCAGGGGTACACTGAAGCTTTCTTT
CASSPQGYTEAFF
>few|TRBJ2-7|TRBV30|TRBD1
TGTGCCTGGAACCGCAGGGGGCCCCACGAGCAGTACTTC
CAWNRRGPHEQYF
>.|TRBJ2-3|TRBV7-3|.
TGTGCCAGCAGCCCCGGCGAAAATACGCAGTATTTT
CASSPGENTQYF
>.|TRBJ1-2|TRBV5-6|.
TGTGCCAGCAGCTTGGAGCGAGCGTATGGCTACACCTTC
CASSLERAYGYTF
>.|TRBJ1-1|TRBV11-1|TRBD1
TGTGCCAGCAGCCGAGTCGACAGGGGCACTGAAGCTTTCTTT
CASSRVDRGTEAFF
>.|TRBJ2-6|TRBV6-6|TRBD1
TGTGCCAGCAAATACAGGGGGACTGGGGCCAACGTCCTGACTTTC
CASKYRGTGANVLTF
>medium-sized|TRBJ1-4|TRBV6-5|TRBD1
TGTGCCAGTTCGATGAACCGGGACAGGGTTGAAAAACTGTTTTTT
CASSMNRDRVEKLFF
>.|TRBJ2-7|TRBV28|TRBD2
TGTGCCAGCAGTACCATAGCGGGAGGCCTCTACGAGCAGTACTTC
CASSTIAGGLYEQYF
>.|TRBJ2-7|TRBV6-6|TRBD2
TGTGCCAGCAGTTACCGGCGGGAGGGCTCCTACGAGCAGTACTTC
CASSYRREGSYEQYF
>.|TRBJ1-2|TRBV27|.
TGTGCCAGCAGTTCGGGACTTATTGGCTACACCTTC
CASSSGLIGYTF
>once|TRBJ1-1|TRBV7-2|.
TGTGCCAGCAGCACCCAGGGGACACCGAACACTGAAGCTTTCTTT
CASSTQGTPNTEAFF
>few|TRBJ1-1|TRBV5-6|.
TGTGCCAGCAGCTCCAGGGAGGGGAGTGTGGCTTCGAGCCCTGAAGCTTTCTTT
CASSSREGSVASSPEAFF
>.|TRBJ2-7|TRBV20-1|.
TGCAGTGCTAGTAGAGAAATCGAGCAGTACTTC
CSASREIEQYF
>.|TRBJ2-4|TRBV15|.
TGTGCCACCAGCAGAGATGCCTGGCGGGCCAAAAACATTCAGTACTTC
CATSRDAWRAKNIQYF
>once|TRBJ2-7|TRBV30|.
TGTGCCTGGAAGGGTTCGCCCTACGAGCAGTACTTC
CAWKGSPYEQYF
>few|TRBJ1-5|TRBV19|.
TGTGCCAGTAGTCCGGGGTGGGCAGGCAACAATCAGCCCCAGCATTTT
CASSPGWAGNNQPQHF
>.|TRBJ2-7|TRBV5-1|.
TGCGCCAGCAGCTTATTCAGAGAGGAGAGCGGATATACCTACGAGCAGTACTTC
CASSLFREESGYTYEQYF
>.|TRBJ2-7|TRBV28|.
TGTGCCAGCAGTCCCCCGATTCCAGCCCCTGGGAGTTACTTC
CASSPPIPAPGSYF
>many|TRBJ2-7|TRBV6-6|.
TGTGCCAGCAGGGGGCCCTACGAGCAGTACTTC
CASRGPYEQYF
>few|TRBJ2-7|TRBV29-1|.
TGCAGCGTACTCGACTACGAGCAGTACTTC
CSVLDYEQYF
>.|TRBJ1-2|TRBV7-3|.
TGTGCCAGCAGAACCCCTCCTAACAGCTACACCTTC
CASRTPPNSYTF
>few|TRBJ1-1|TRBV20-1|.
TGCAGTGCTAGGCCAGGAGCTTTCTTT
CSARPGAFF
>once|TRBJ2-3|TRBV11-2|TRBD2
TGTGCCAGCAGCTTCCTAGCGGGAGCTGGCACAGATACGCAGTATTTT
CASSFLAGAGTDTQYF
>.|TRBJ2-7|TRBV28|.
TGTGCCAGCAGCCGGAGAGACGAGCAGTACTTC
CASSRRDEQYF
>.|TRBJ2-7|TRBV7-9|.
TGTGCCAGCAGCTTATGGGCAGCTTCCTACGAGCAGTACTTC
CASSLWAASYEQYF
>medium-sized|TRBJ1-2|TRBV28|.
TGTGCCAGCAGCCCCTTAGGAGGGTTATTTGGCTACACCTTC
CASSPLGGLFGYTF
>.|TRBJ1-1|TRBV10-1|.
TGCGCCAGCAGTACGGGACTTTCGACGGGAGCTTTCTTT
CASSTGLSTGAFF
>.|TRBJ2-1|TRBV19|.
TGTGCCAGTATTGGGCCTCCCCTGGACAATGAGCAGTTCTTC
CASIGPPLDNEQFF
>.|TRBJ1-5|TRBV6-5|.
.
CASSTSTHSNQPQHF
>once|TRBJ1-5|TRBV6-6|.
TGTGCCAGCAGCCGTATCCGAGGGAATCAGCCCCAGCATTTT
CASSRIRGNQPQHF
>many|TRBJ1-4|TRBV6-6|.
TGTGCCAGCAGTTATAATGAAAAACTGTTTTTT
CASSYNEKLFF
>.|TRBJ1-2|TRBV5-1|TRBD1
TGCGCCAGCAGCTTGGAATTGGACAGGGGGACTGGCTACACCTTC
CASSLELDRGTGYTF
>.|TRBJ1-4|TRBV6-1|.
TGTGCCAGCAGAATTCCCGGGGACCTGGGTGAAAAACTGTTTTTT
CASRIPGDLGEKLFF
>.|TRBJ1-2|TRBV5-6|.
TGTGCCAGCAGCTTGGGACGGGTTGCTGGCTACACCTTC
CASSLGRVAGYTF